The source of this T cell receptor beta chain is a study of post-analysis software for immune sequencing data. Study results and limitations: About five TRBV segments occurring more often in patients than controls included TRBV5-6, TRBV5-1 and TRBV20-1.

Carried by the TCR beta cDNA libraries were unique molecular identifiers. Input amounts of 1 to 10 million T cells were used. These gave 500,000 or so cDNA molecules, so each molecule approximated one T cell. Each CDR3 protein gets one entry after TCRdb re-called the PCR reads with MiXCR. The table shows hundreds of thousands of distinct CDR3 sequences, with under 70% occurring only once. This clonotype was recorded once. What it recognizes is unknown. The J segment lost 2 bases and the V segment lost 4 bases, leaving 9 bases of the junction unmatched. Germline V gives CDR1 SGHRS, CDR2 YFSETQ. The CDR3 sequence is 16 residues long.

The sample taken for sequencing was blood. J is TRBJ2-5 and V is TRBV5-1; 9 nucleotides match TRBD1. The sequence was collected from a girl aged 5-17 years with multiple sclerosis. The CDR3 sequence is CASSPRIGQGQETQYF. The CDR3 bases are TGCGCCAGCAGCCCGCGTATTGGACAGGGGCAAGAGACCCAGTACTTC.